The 31 T cell receptor beta chains below were found in one sample sequenced in a study of T cells in Graves' hyperthyroidism and ophthalmopathy. Researchers took RNA transcripts and amplified the TCR beta CDR3 regions from them. Carried out on the TCR CDR3, a first-round RT-PCR used the HTBI primer set. One entry per CDR3 protein, called by TCRdb with MiXCR from the multiplex PCR reads. This table has under 450,000 distinct CDR3 sequences, about 13% appearing once. Source material: blood. The receptors were gathered from a young man with Graves' hyperthyroidism that later progressed to Graves' ophthalmopathy.

This clonotype was picked up many times. The chain is built from TRBV18 and TRBJ2-7, with D possibly being TRBD1 (6 bases). V lost 3 bases and J 3 bases, leaving 12 bases between the germline ends. Germline V gene lookup returns CDR1 KGHSH and CDR2 LQKENI. The CDR3 runs 14 residues. The CDR3 loop reads CASSPWTEFYEQYF. CDR3 DNA: TGTGCCAGCTCACCCTGGACAGAGTTCTACGAGCAGTACTTC. Based on the CDR3 plus reference TRBV18 and TRBJ2-7, the full variable domain is NAGVMQNPRHLVRRRGQEARLRCSPMKGHSHVYWYRQLPEEGLKFMVYLQKENIIDESGMPKERFSAEFPKEGPSILRIQQVVRGDSAAYFCASSPWTEFYEQYFGPGTRLTVT.

This chain connects TRBV19 to TRBJ1-5; tentative D call: TRBD1 (5 bases). The CDR3 contains 14 residues. V was trimmed by 7 bases and J by 5 bases, leaving 15 bases between them. Germline V lookup: CDR1 LNHDA, CDR2 SQIVND (reference sequence). The CDR3 sequence: CASISRAGHQPQHF. The CDR3 DNA sequence: TGTGCCAGTATCTCCCGGGCGGGGCATCAGCCCCAGCATTTT.

Many counts were recorded for this clonotype. V usage is TRBV6-6 and J usage is TRBJ1-6; TRBD1 might be the D (5 bases). The CDR3 is made up of 15 amino acids. Germline CDR1 MNHNY, CDR2 SVGAGI (reference sequence). Trimming took off 2 bases at V and 3 bases at J, with 8 bases between the two ends. Here the CDR3 DNA reads TGTGCCAGCAGTTACGACGGGGGCTATAATTCACCCCTCCACTTT. Amino acid sequence: CASSYDGGYNSPLHF.

At least ten counts were recorded for this clonotype. This rearrangement joins TRBV3-1 to TRBJ1-1; weak D call: TRBD1 (5 bases). CDR1 is LGHDT and CDR2 is YNNKEL in the germline V gene (reference sequence). This CDR3 is built from 13 residues. Trimming shortened V by 7 bases and J by 2 bases, and 11 bases separated the two germline ends. The chain's CDR3 is CASNLGANTEAFF. CDR3 sequence (DNA): TGTGCCAGCAACCTCGGGGCTAACACTGAAGCTTTCTTT.

This clonotype was counted many times. The V gene is TRBV6-1, the J gene TRBJ2-7; D is perhaps TRBD1 (5 bases). Trimming pared 4 bases from V and 4 bases from J, leaving 11 bases between. Germline CDR1 is MNHNS and CDR2 is SASEGT. The CDR3 is 13 residues long. The CDR3 loop reads CASSARVGYEQYF. In DNA form, the CDR3 reads TGTGCCAGCAGTGCCAGGGTCGGTTACGAGCAGTACTTC.

This clonotype was recorded at least ten times. The rearrangement links TRBV7-6 to TRBJ2-1; TRBD2 matches 13 bases. Germline-derived CDR1 and CDR2 are SGHVS and FNYEAQ. There are 17 residues in the CDR3. The trim removed 0 bases at V and 6 bases at J, leaving 5 bases unmatched. CDR3 residues: CASSLATSGGPGNEQFF. The CDR3 DNA reads as TGTGCCAGCAGCTTAGCGACTAGCGGGGGGCCGGGCAATGAGCAGTTCTTC.

This clonotype showed up many times. The CDR3 DNA sequence: TGTGCCAGCAGCTTATCGCCGGGGGAGATGGTCACCGGGGAGCTGTTTTTT. Its protein product is CASSLSPGEMVTGELFF. The genes are TRBV7-3 and TRBJ2-2; the D gene is possibly TRBD2 (6 bases). The V end was cut by 2 bases, the J end by 4 bases, with 17 bases between. In germline, CDR1 is SGHTA, CDR2 FQGTGA. This CDR3 region has 17 residues.

This clonotype has at least ten counts. The chain has TRBV28 and TRBJ1-1; weak D call: TRBD1 (6 bases). The ends were cut back, 4 bases at V and 6 bases at J, with 15 bases in the middle. Germline CDR1 is MDHEN and CDR2 is SYDVKM. This CDR3 region has 14 residues. The CDR3, as DNA: TGTGCCAGCAGTTCGACTCGGACAGTCGCTGAAGCTTTCTTT. It translates to CASSSTRTVAEAFF.

The J gene is TRBJ2-3, the V gene TRBV5-1; 8 nucleotides line up with TRBD2. Trimming at V came to 0 bases and at J to 2 bases, leaving 8 bases not matched to a gene. Germline-derived CDR1 and CDR2 are SGHRS and YFSETQ. This CDR3 is 17 amino acids long. The CDR3 nucleotides are TGCGCCAGCAGCTTGGGTCGTAGCGGGGCCTCCACAGATACGCAGTATTTT. Amino acid sequence: CASSLGRSGASTDTQYF.

The chain recombines TRBV18 with TRBJ2-7; D ambiguous. The CDR3 runs 13 residues. Germline V gene lookup returns CDR1 KGHSH and CDR2 LQKENI. V dropped 5 bases and J dropped 3 bases, with 11 bases sitting between them. The CDR3 DNA sequence: TGTGCCAGCTCAGTCATGGGGAACTACGAGCAGTACTTC. Encoded protein: CASSVMGNYEQYF.

The rearrangement joins TRBV2 to TRBJ2-7; 8 bases align to TRBD2. The CDR3 covers 14 residues. V shed 6 bases and J 1 base; nucleotides not matched to a gene: 5. Per germline, CDR1 SNHLY and CDR2 FYNNEI. The DNA for the CDR3 is TGTGCCAGCAGCCCCGGGGGGGATTCCTACGAGCAGTACTTC. Protein: CASSPGGDSYEQYF.

Notes on this clonotype: A much larger clone differs from this one at a single base, so this may be a read error. The CDR3 DNA follows: TGTGCTAGTGATTTGGTGGGGGGTGCCGGGGATGAGCAGTTCTTC. It yields the protein CASDLVGGAGDEQFF. The V call is TRBV12-5, the J call TRBJ2-1; D perhaps matches TRBD2 (6 bases). The CDR3 covers 15 residues. CDR1 and CDR2 (germline): LGHNT, FRNRAP.

This clonotype came up many times. The V and J genes are TRBV12-3 or TRBV12-4 and TRBJ1-5; D is undetermined. V lost 3 bases to trimming and J lost 0 bases, with 0 bases between them. This CDR3 is built from 12 residues. In DNA form, the CDR3 reads TGTGCCAGCAGTTTTAGCAATCAGCCCCAGCATTTT. Residues: CASSFSNQPQHF.

This clonotype has ten or more counts. V usage is TRBV6-1 and J usage is TRBJ2-7, with 10 bases lining up with TRBD2. V shed 8 bases and J 3 bases; nucleotides not matched to a gene: 10. The germline CDR1 and CDR2 sequences are MNHNS and SASEGT. The CDR3 is 15 amino acids. In DNA form, the CDR3 reads TGTGCCAGCTCCACCGGGACTAGCGTTTACTACGAGCAGTACTTC. It translates to CASSTGTSVYYEQYF.

This clonotype has at least ten counts. The CDR3 protein is CSALGQGNQPQHF. The CDR3, as DNA: TGCAGTGCTCTCGGACAGGGGAATCAGCCCCAGCATTTT. This chain links TRBV20-1 with TRBJ1-5; 9 bases are shared with TRBD1. After removal of 5 bases from V and 4 bases from J, the junction contained 3 bases not matched to a gene. This CDR3 has 13 residues. Germline V gene data show CDR1 as DFQATT and CDR2 as SNEGSKA (reference sequence).

This clonotype was seen repeatedly, ten times or more. The rearrangement joins TRBV11-2 to TRBJ2-5; TRBD2 aligns across 8 bases. Germline CDR1 and CDR2: SGHAT and FQNNGV. There are 14 residues in the CDR3. V trimming: 8 bases; J trimming: 4 bases; junction bases outside the gene matches: 9. The chain's CDR3 is CASGPGGPRETQYF. Here the CDR3 DNA reads TGTGCCAGCGGACCGGGGGGGCCCAGAGAGACCCAGTACTTC. The full variable domain, its missing parts supplied by reference TRBV11-2 and TRBJ2-5, is EAGVAQSPRYKIIEKRQSVAFWCNPISGHATLYWYQQILGQGPKLLIQFQNNGVVDDSQLPKDRFSAERLKGVDSTLKIQPAKLEDSAVYLCASGPGGPRETQYFGPGTRLLVL.

The table lists this clonotype with a few counts. This rearrangement joins TRBV7-3 to TRBJ2-4; D might be TRBD2 (5 bases). V gave up 2 bases and J gave up 7 bases, with 6 bases separating them. Germline V lookup: CDR1 SGHTA, CDR2 FQGTGA. The length of the CDR3 is 12 residues. DNA for the CDR3: TGTGCCAGCAGCTTAGAGCGGAACATTCAGTACTTC. This encodes CASSLERNIQYF.

This chain joins TRBV5-1 and TRBJ2-7; D is undetermined. CDR1 and CDR2 from the germline V gene are SGHRS and YFSETQ. The CDR3 runs 15 residues. Trimming removed 2 bases at V and 3 bases at J, with 15 bases between. CDR3 bases: TGCGCCAGCAGCTTTAGACACAGCCCTGACTACGAGCAGTACTTC. It yields the protein CASSFRHSPDYEQYF.

Only a few counts were recorded for this clonotype. V usage is TRBV7-9 and J usage is TRBJ1-1; 10 nucleotides agree with TRBD1. CDR3 length equals 14 residues. CDR1 and CDR2 (germline): SEHNR, FQNEAQ (reference sequence). Losses at the gene ends were 5 bases for V and 4 bases for J; bases not matched to a gene: 4. As DNA, the CDR3 is TGTGCCAGCAGCGAGACAGGGGGCGGCACTGAAGCTTTCTTT. Encoded protein: CASSETGGGTEAFF.

This clonotype was seen many times. The J gene is TRBJ1-1, the V gene TRBV5-1; D remains ambiguous. CDR1 and CDR2 from the germline V gene are SGHRS and YFSETQ. The CDR3 runs to 14 residues. V gave up 2 bases and J gave up 2 bases, with 10 bases separating them. The DNA for the CDR3 is TGCGCCAGCAGCTTTCGGTCAGGAAACACTGAAGCTTTCTTT. It translates to CASSFRSGNTEAFF.

This clonotype was seen repeatedly, ten times or more. An end of the junction differs from the germline gene, which may be a read error. CDR3 region: CASSLGGQGTEAFF. CDR3 nucleotides: TGTGCCAGCAGCCTCGGAGGACAGGGGACTGAAGCCTTCTTT. The V call is TRBV7-3, the J call TRBJ1-1, with 9 bases that match TRBD1. This CDR3 has 14 amino acids. Germline CDR1 SGHTA, CDR2 FQGTGA.

In this sample, this clonotype turned up many times. The rearrangement joins TRBV5-1 to TRBJ2-7; possibly TRBD2 for D (5 bases). The CDR3 sequence is 14 residues long. CDR1 is SGHRS and CDR2 is YFSETQ in the germline V gene. V was cut by 1 base and J by 3 bases, with 11 bases left in between. The CDR3 DNA follows: TGCGCCAGCAGCTTGAGAACCGGGAACTACGAGCAGTACTTC. Translation gives CASSLRTGNYEQYF.

In its sample, this clonotype was seen many times. This chain joins TRBV5-1 and TRBJ2-6; D is ambiguous. V was pared by 4 bases and J by 0 bases, with 8 bases between. Germline V CDR1 and CDR2: SGHRS, YFSETQ. The CDR3 loop spans 15 amino acids. The CDR3 coding sequence is TGCGCCAGCAGCCTCGGGTTCTCTGGGGCCAACGTCCTGACTTTC. Translating gives CASSLGFSGANVLTF.

This clonotype occurred many times. The chain is built from TRBV28 and TRBJ2-1, with 9 bases aligning to TRBD2. The germline CDR1 and CDR2 sequences are MDHEN and SYDVKM. The CDR3 is 19 residues long. J was trimmed by 3 bases and V by 6 bases; bases with no gene match: 18. The CDR3 DNA reads as TGTGCCAGCAGAATAGCGGCTAGCGGGACCCACCCGAGCTACAATGAGCAGTTCTTC. Amino acids: CASRIAASGTHPSYNEQFF.

The chain uses TRBV4-1 and TRBJ1-6; no firm D call. This CDR3 is built from 15 residues. Germline values: CDR1 MGHRA, CDR2 YSYEKL. V lost 0 bases, J lost 8 bases, and 11 bases lay in between. Here the CDR3 reads CASSQENGQDSPLHF. In DNA form, the CDR3 reads TGCGCCAGCAGCCAAGAGAATGGGCAGGATTCACCCCTCCACTTT.

This clonotype was picked up many times. V usage is TRBV11-2 and J usage is TRBJ1-3; D gene unclear. Trimming stripped 5 bases from V and 0 bases from J, with 2 bases between. The CDR3 has 12 residues. Germline CDR1 reads SGHAT; CDR2 reads FQNNGV. CDR3 amino acids: CASSRSGNTIYF. CDR3 coding DNA: TGTGCCAGCAGCCGCTCTGGAAACACCATATATTTT.

The J gene is TRBJ2-5, the V gene TRBV4-2, with 8 bases matching TRBD2. CDR1 is LGHNA, CDR2 YNFKEQ, per germline. The CDR3 extends over 16 amino acids. V dropped 0 bases and J dropped 5; count of bases not matched to a gene: 8. The CDR3 sequence: CASSQDESGGRETQYF. CDR3 DNA: TGTGCCAGCAGCCAAGACGAATCGGGGGGGCGTGAGACCCAGTACTTC.

The rearrangement uses TRBV7-9 and TRBJ1-5; D uncertain. CDR3 length equals 14 residues. CDR1 is SEHNR and CDR2 is FQNEAQ in the germline V gene (reference sequence). The ends were cut back, 5 bases at V and 5 bases at J, with 13 bases in the middle. The CDR3, as DNA: TGTGCCAGCAGCGACGTCGATGAGGATCAGCCCCAGCATTTT. Translating gives CASSDVDEDQPQHF.

This clonotype occurred many times. This chain joins TRBV12-5 and TRBJ1-1; 9 nucleotides agree with TRBD1. V shed 3 bases, J shed 4 bases, and the junction held 9 bases outside the gene matches. Germline loops: CDR1 LGHNT, CDR2 FRNRAP. The CDR3 contains 16 residues. CDR3 protein: CASGLVLGQGSTEAFF. The DNA of the CDR3 is TGTGCTAGTGGTTTAGTTCTCGGACAGGGGAGCACTGAAGCTTTCTTT.

The V gene is TRBV6-2 or TRBV6-3, the J gene TRBJ2-5; 11 nucleotides match TRBD2. CDR3 length equals 15 residues. V trimming: 2 bases; J trimming: 5 bases; junction bases outside the gene matches: 4. Germline assignment: CDR1 MNHEY and CDR2 SVGEGT. CDR3 nucleotides: TGTGCCAGCAGTTACGGGATAGCGGGGGGGGAGACCCAGTACTTC. It codes for CASSYGIAGGETQYF.

In this sample, this clonotype turned up many times. The chain joins TRBV5-1 to TRBJ2-3; 7 bases align to TRBD2. In germline, CDR1 is SGHRS, CDR2 YFSETQ. The CDR3 extends over 14 amino acids. V lost 5 bases and J lost 3; bases outside the gene matches: 6. The CDR3 bases are TGCGCCAGCAGAAAGGCGGGGGAGACAGATACGCAGTATTTT. Translation gives CASRKAGETDTQYF.